A selection of T cell receptor beta chains follows, all from one sample in a study of early T cells in non-severe SARS-CoV-2 infection. TCRdb processed the 5' RACE reads anew with MiXCR; each CDR3 protein has one entry. The sample lists some 77,000 distinct CDR3 sequences; approximately 12% were seen once. Here the sequenced sample was whole blood, taken at baseline. The receptors were sampled from an adult who was a healthcare worker with PCR-confirmed SARS-CoV-2 infection or an uninfected control (not recorded which). The donor label of this sample is uncertain. The CDR3 runs from the conserved cysteine through the conserved F or W. Fields, in order: CDR3 DNA, CDR3 protein, clone size, J gene, V gene, D gene. D genes are given only for firm matches. For some rows the clone size is stated as once, few or many, or as a class when expanded; others skip it.

CDR3nt: TGTGCCACCAGCAGAGAGGCCGCCGGGACTAGCTTAGCAGATACGCAGTATTTT; CDR3aa: CATSREAAGTSLADTQYF; abundance: few; j_gene: TRBJ2-3; v_gene: TRBV15; d_gene: TRBD2
CDR3nt: TGTGCCAGCAGCCAAGATAGGGGAGGACACCTGTTCTACAATGAGCAGTTCTTC; CDR3aa: CASSQDRGGHLFYNEQFF; abundance: many; j_gene: TRBJ2-1; v_gene: TRBV3-1; d_gene: .
CDR3nt: TGCAGTGCCCTTCGGACAGGGACTAACTATGGCTACACCTTC; CDR3aa: CSALRTGTNYGYTF; abundance: few; j_gene: TRBJ1-2; v_gene: TRBV20-1; d_gene: TRBD1
CDR3nt: TGTGCCAGCAGCGGGACAGGGGGCTTGCCCCAGCATTTT; CDR3aa: CASSGTGGLPQHF; abundance: few; j_gene: TRBJ1-5; v_gene: TRBV2; d_gene: TRBD1
CDR3nt: TGTGCCAGCAGTAACGGAATGGCTGGAAACACCATATATTTT; CDR3aa: CASSNGMAGNTIYF; abundance: .; j_gene: TRBJ1-3; v_gene: TRBV27; d_gene: .
CDR3nt: TGTGCCTGGAGTGAGGGGGGGGCGGACATTCAGTACTTC; CDR3aa: CAWSEGGADIQYF; abundance: .; j_gene: TRBJ2-4; v_gene: TRBV30; d_gene: .
CDR3nt: TGTGCCAGCAGCCAAGGCCCCACGGGGGGACCACTCACAGATACGCAGTATTTT; CDR3aa: CASSQGPTGGPLTDTQYF; abundance: .; j_gene: TRBJ2-3; v_gene: TRBV3-1; d_gene: TRBD2
CDR3nt: TGTGCCAGCAGCCCTAGGGCCGGGCTGCGGGGCGAGCAGTACTTC; CDR3aa: CASSPRAGLRGEQYF; abundance: .; j_gene: TRBJ2-7; v_gene: TRBV5-6; d_gene: .
CDR3nt: TGTGCCAGCAGTCCAGGGGGTTTCGATCAGCCCCAGCATTTT; CDR3aa: CASSPGGFDQPQHF; abundance: few; j_gene: TRBJ1-5; v_gene: TRBV6-5; d_gene: TRBD1
CDR3nt: TGTGCCAGCTCAGAAAAGGAGGACTACGAGCAGTACTTC; CDR3aa: CASSEKEDYEQYF; abundance: few; j_gene: TRBJ2-7; v_gene: TRBV18; d_gene: .
CDR3nt: TGTGCCACCAGCACGGGTCGCCCCACTGAAGCTTTCTTT; CDR3aa: CATSTGRPTEAFF; abundance: few; j_gene: TRBJ1-1; v_gene: TRBV24-1; d_gene: .
CDR3nt: TGCGCCAGCAGCTTCACAGGGGGCGCCCTTGGGGCCAACGTCCTGACTTTC; CDR3aa: CASSFTGGALGANVLTF; abundance: few; j_gene: TRBJ2-6; v_gene: TRBV5-1; d_gene: TRBD1
CDR3nt: TGTGCCAGCAGTGAGCGGAGCTCCTATAATTCACCCCTCCACTTT; CDR3aa: CASSERSSYNSPLHF; abundance: many; j_gene: TRBJ1-6; v_gene: TRBV25-1; d_gene: .
CDR3nt: TGTGCCAGCACCAAAGGACCGGCCTCCTACAATGAGCAGTTCTTC; CDR3aa: CASTKGPASYNEQFF; abundance: few; j_gene: TRBJ2-1; v_gene: TRBV27; d_gene: .
CDR3nt: TGTGCCTTCTCGCGACTAGCGGGGGGCTACGAGCAGTACTTC; CDR3aa: CAFSRLAGGYEQYF; abundance: .; j_gene: TRBJ2-7; v_gene: TRBV10-3; d_gene: TRBD2
CDR3nt: TGTGCCAGCAGCTCCGCTTCAGGGGCCTATGGCTACACCTTC; CDR3aa: CASSSASGAYGYTF; abundance: few; j_gene: TRBJ1-2; v_gene: TRBV7-9; d_gene: .
CDR3nt: TGTGCCAGCAGTTTTGGGGTTCGGACTGAAGCTTTCTTT; CDR3aa: CASSFGVRTEAFF; abundance: .; j_gene: TRBJ1-1; v_gene: TRBV12-3/TRBV12-4; d_gene: .
CDR3nt: TGTGCCAGCAGTGACTCTAGCGGAAATGAGCAGTTCTTC; CDR3aa: CASSDSSGNEQFF; abundance: .; j_gene: TRBJ2-1; v_gene: TRBV2; d_gene: TRBD2
CDR3nt: TGTGCCAGCAGCCTCCTGGAGACCCAGTACTTC; CDR3aa: CASSLLETQYF; abundance: many; j_gene: TRBJ2-5; v_gene: TRBV2; d_gene: .
CDR3nt: TGTGCCAGCAGCTTACAAGCGGGGGGAAACGAGCAGTACTTC; CDR3aa: CASSLQAGGNEQYF; abundance: .; j_gene: TRBJ2-7; v_gene: TRBV7-2; d_gene: TRBD2
CDR3nt: TGTGCCAGCAGCGTAGCGCTAGCGAGGAACAATGAGCAGTTCTTC; CDR3aa: CASSVALARNNEQFF; abundance: few; j_gene: TRBJ2-1; v_gene: TRBV9; d_gene: .
CDR3nt: TGTGCCAGCACACCGAACTACGAGCAGTACTTC; CDR3aa: CASTPNYEQYF; abundance: .; j_gene: TRBJ2-7; v_gene: TRBV6-1; d_gene: .
CDR3nt: TGTGCCATCAGTGAGTCGGCCGGAGAACCGGAGACCCAGTACTTC; CDR3aa: CAISESAGEPETQYF; abundance: .; j_gene: TRBJ2-5; v_gene: TRBV10-3; d_gene: .
CDR3nt: TGTGCCATCAGTGACTTTAGCGGGCCCCCGCTCACAGATACGCAGTATTTT; CDR3aa: CAISDFSGPPLTDTQYF; abundance: .; j_gene: TRBJ2-3; v_gene: TRBV10-3; d_gene: TRBD2
CDR3nt: TGTGCCAGCAGTGGGCTGCCCTCTGGGGCCAACGTCCTGACTTTC; CDR3aa: CASSGLPSGANVLTF; abundance: many; j_gene: TRBJ2-6; v_gene: TRBV25-1; d_gene: .
CDR3nt: TGTGCCAGCACCATCAACAGGGGAACTGAAGCTTTCTTT; CDR3aa: CASTINRGTEAFF; abundance: .; j_gene: TRBJ1-1; v_gene: TRBV7-2; d_gene: TRBD1
CDR3nt: TGTGCCAGCAGTTTATTTCGGGGGAACCACGAGCAGTACTTC; CDR3aa: CASSLFRGNHEQYF; abundance: .; j_gene: TRBJ2-7; v_gene: TRBV28; d_gene: .
CDR3nt: TGCAGTGCTAGTTGGTCCGCTAGCGGGATTTTTGGTAATGAGCAGTTCTTC; CDR3aa: CSASWSASGIFGNEQFF; abundance: .; j_gene: TRBJ2-1; v_gene: TRBV20-1; d_gene: TRBD2
CDR3nt: TGCGCCAGCAGCACCATGGCCGGGACAGGGTACCGTCAGCTACATTTT; CDR3aa: CASSTMAGTGYRQLHF; abundance: many; j_gene: TRBJ1-5; v_gene: TRBV4-1; d_gene: TRBD1
CDR3nt: TGTGCCAGCAGACAGGGGGCATGGTATGGCTACACCTTC; CDR3aa: CASRQGAWYGYTF; abundance: .; j_gene: TRBJ1-2; v_gene: TRBV2; d_gene: TRBD1
CDR3nt: TGTGCCAGCAGTGAATCAGGGCGGGACTACAATGAGCAGTTCTTC; CDR3aa: CASSESGRDYNEQFF; abundance: .; j_gene: TRBJ2-1; v_gene: TRBV25-1; d_gene: .
CDR3nt: TGTGCCAGCTCACCAGTCGTCGGAGGGAACTCCTACGAGCAGTACTTC; CDR3aa: CASSPVVGGNSYEQYF; abundance: .; j_gene: TRBJ2-7; v_gene: TRBV18; d_gene: .
CDR3nt: TGCAGCGTTGTAATTGTGGCGGGGGCGTCGGGCGATGAGCAGTTCTTC; CDR3aa: CSVVIVAGASGDEQFF; abundance: many; j_gene: TRBJ2-1; v_gene: TRBV29-1; d_gene: .
CDR3nt: TGTGCCAGCAGCTTAGTTAGAGGGAGTGAAGCTTTCTTT; CDR3aa: CASSLVRGSEAFF; abundance: .; j_gene: TRBJ1-1; v_gene: TRBV7-2; d_gene: .
CDR3nt: TGTGCCAGCAGCCCCGGGACTAGCGGGACTTATTCGTCCTACGAGCAGTACTTC; CDR3aa: CASSPGTSGTYSSYEQYF; abundance: few; j_gene: TRBJ2-7; v_gene: TRBV7-3; d_gene: TRBD2
CDR3nt: TGCAGTGCTAGAGATAGGGACAGGGGGCGGACTGAAGCTTTCTTT; CDR3aa: CSARDRDRGRTEAFF; abundance: .; j_gene: TRBJ1-1; v_gene: TRBV20-1; d_gene: TRBD1
CDR3nt: TGTGCCAGCAGCCAAGAAGGTGCAGGTATGAACACTGAAGCTTTCTTT; CDR3aa: CASSQEGAGMNTEAFF; abundance: .; j_gene: TRBJ1-1; v_gene: TRBV3-1; d_gene: .
CDR3nt: TGTGCCAGCTGCAATCCGGGGGGAAGTCAGCCCCAGCATTTT; CDR3aa: CASCNPGGSQPQHF; abundance: few; j_gene: TRBJ1-5; v_gene: TRBV7-8; d_gene: .
CDR3nt: TGCGCCAGCAGCTTGGAGGCGGGTTCAGTTGGATACGAGCAGTACTTC; CDR3aa: CASSLEAGSVGYEQYF; abundance: many; j_gene: TRBJ2-7; v_gene: TRBV5-1; d_gene: .
CDR3nt: TGTGCCAGCAGTCGGGAGTTTCTGTTCTTC; CDR3aa: CASSREFLFF; abundance: few; j_gene: TRBJ2-1; v_gene: TRBV25-1; d_gene: .